Listed below are T cell receptor beta chains from one sample, sequenced in a study of identical twins. TCRdb reprocessed the 5' RACE reads with MiXCR, giving one entry per CDR3 protein. The sample consists of around 680,000 distinct CDR3 sequences, 8.5% to 9% of them appearing once. This same sample was also part of a study on yellow fever vaccine responses in identical twins.

The sample was PBMCs. The source of these receptors is a woman younger than 35 in good health. CDR3s include the opening cysteine and the closing phenylalanine or tryptophan. The order of the fields is clone size, CDR3 length, V gene, D gene, J gene, CDR3 DNA, CDR3 protein. The D gene is left open where the match is weak. Clone size is not always given. Where it is, it says once, few, many or a class for expanded clones.

clone size: NA; CDR3 length: 16; V gene: TRBV5-1; D gene: TRBD2; J gene: TRBJ2-3; CDR3 DNA: TGCGCCAGCAGCTTTGGCGGGGGGCCTAACACAGATACGCAGTATTTT; CDR3 protein: CASSFGGGPNTDTQYF
clone size: few; CDR3 length: 18; V gene: TRBV5-5; D gene: TRBD1; J gene: TRBJ2-5; CDR3 DNA: TGTGCCAGCAGCTTGGTCCAGGGGGCGTTGGCGGCCCAAGAGACCCAGTACTTC; CDR3 protein: CASSLVQGALAAQETQYF
clone size: many; CDR3 length: 13; V gene: TRBV20-1; D gene: NA; J gene: TRBJ2-3; CDR3 DNA: TGCAGTGCTAGGGATAATAATAGAGGGACGCAGTATTTT; CDR3 protein: CSARDNNRGTQYF
clone size: many; CDR3 length: 11; V gene: TRBV27; D gene: NA; J gene: TRBJ1-1; CDR3 DNA: TGTGCCAGCGTTATTGGCTCTGAAGCTTTCTTT; CDR3 protein: CASVIGSEAFF
clone size: many; CDR3 length: 15; V gene: TRBV7-2; D gene: NA; J gene: TRBJ2-3; CDR3 DNA: TGTGCCAGCAGCTTATATGAGGGGAGCACAGATACGCAGTATTTT; CDR3 protein: CASSLYEGSTDTQYF
clone size: many; CDR3 length: 13; V gene: TRBV6-2/TRBV6-3; D gene: NA; J gene: TRBJ2-1; CDR3 DNA: TGTGCCAGCAGTTACCCAGGGGTGGCTTGGCAGTTCTTC; CDR3 protein: CASSYPGVAWQFF
clone size: NA; CDR3 length: 14; V gene: TRBV12-3/TRBV12-4; D gene: NA; J gene: TRBJ2-7; CDR3 DNA: TGTGCCAGCACCCGACAGGGAGGTATCTACGAGCAGTACTTC; CDR3 protein: CASTRQGGIYEQYF
clone size: many; CDR3 length: 15; V gene: TRBV12-3/TRBV12-4; D gene: NA; J gene: TRBJ2-3; CDR3 DNA: TGTGCCAGCAGTGCCCCTTGGGCGCATCGGGATACGCAGTATTTT; CDR3 protein: CASSAPWAHRDTQYF
clone size: NA; CDR3 length: 16; V gene: TRBV4-1; D gene: NA; J gene: TRBJ2-7; CDR3 DNA: TGCGCCAGCAGCCAGTCCTCGGAGTCAGGGAGTCACGAGCAGTACTTC; CDR3 protein: CASSQSSESGSHEQYF
clone size: many; CDR3 length: 14; V gene: TRBV12-3/TRBV12-4; D gene: TRBD1; J gene: TRBJ2-7; CDR3 DNA: TGTGCCAGCACGCCGGGACAGTCCCTCTACGAGCAGTACTTC; CDR3 protein: CASTPGQSLYEQYF
clone size: NA; CDR3 length: 13; V gene: TRBV2; D gene: TRBD1; J gene: TRBJ2-5; CDR3 DNA: TGTGCCAGCAGTGCAGGGGGCGAAGAGACCCAGTACTTC; CDR3 protein: CASSAGGEETQYF
clone size: few; CDR3 length: 15; V gene: TRBV20-1; D gene: TRBD1; J gene: TRBJ2-3; CDR3 DNA: TGCAGTGCTAGAGTAGGGACAGGGACCACAGATACGCAGTATTTT; CDR3 protein: CSARVGTGTTDTQYF
clone size: many; CDR3 length: 15; V gene: TRBV7-2; D gene: TRBD1; J gene: TRBJ2-1; CDR3 DNA: TGTGCCAGCAGCTCCTACAGGGGGCAGTACAATGAGCAGTTCTTC; CDR3 protein: CASSSYRGQYNEQFF
clone size: few; CDR3 length: 14; V gene: TRBV28; D gene: TRBD1; J gene: TRBJ1-2; CDR3 DNA: TGTGCCAGCCGGCGGACAGGGATGGTGAATGGCTACACCTTC; CDR3 protein: CASRRTGMVNGYTF
clone size: NA; CDR3 length: 15; V gene: TRBV6-1; D gene: TRBD1; J gene: TRBJ2-1; CDR3 DNA: TGTGCCAGCAGCCGGCACAGGGGGCATAGCAATGAGCAGTTCTTC; CDR3 protein: CASSRHRGHSNEQFF
clone size: NA; CDR3 length: 17; V gene: TRBV6-5; D gene: NA; J gene: TRBJ2-1; CDR3 DNA: TGTGCCAGCAGTTACGCCCTGAGTAGCGCGTCCTACAATGAGCAGTTCTTC; CDR3 protein: CASSYALSSASYNEQFF
clone size: NA; CDR3 length: 14; V gene: TRBV7-2; D gene: NA; J gene: TRBJ1-1; CDR3 DNA: TGTGCCAGCAGGTTTTTGCTCCGGCACACTGAAGCTTTCTTT; CDR3 protein: CASRFLLRHTEAFF
clone size: once; CDR3 length: 11; V gene: TRBV21-1; D gene: NA; J gene: TRBJ2-4; CDR3 DNA: NA; CDR3 protein: CASVGVGIQYF
clone size: NA; CDR3 length: 18; V gene: TRBV11-1; D gene: TRBD1; J gene: TRBJ2-3; CDR3 DNA: TGTGCCAGCAGCCTAACACGGGATTTAGCCAGGGGGTTCGATACGCAGTATTTT; CDR3 protein: CASSLTRDLARGFDTQYF
clone size: NA; CDR3 length: 14; V gene: TRBV7-2; D gene: TRBD1; J gene: TRBJ1-6; CDR3 DNA: TGTGCCAGCAGCTTGCAGGGGGTTAATTCACCCCTCCACTTT; CDR3 protein: CASSLQGVNSPLHF
clone size: few; CDR3 length: 16; V gene: TRBV12-3/TRBV12-4; D gene: NA; J gene: TRBJ2-7; CDR3 DNA: TGTGCCAGCAGTCCGTGGGGGGGGCGGACCATGATCGAGCAGTACTTC; CDR3 protein: CASSPWGGRTMIEQYF
clone size: NA; CDR3 length: 15; V gene: TRBV6-5; D gene: NA; J gene: TRBJ2-6; CDR3 DNA: TGTGCCAGCAGTTACTCTACGTCTGGGGCCAACGTCCTGACTTTC; CDR3 protein: CASSYSTSGANVLTF
clone size: few; CDR3 length: 15; V gene: TRBV3-1; D gene: TRBD2; J gene: TRBJ2-1; CDR3 DNA: TGTGCCAGCAGCTACGGGACTAGCGGGACAATGAAGCAGTTCTTC; CDR3 protein: CASSYGTSGTMKQFF
clone size: few; CDR3 length: 15; V gene: TRBV29-1; D gene: TRBD2; J gene: TRBJ2-1; CDR3 DNA: TGCAGCGTTGAACCTCTAGCGGGAGCGGGTATTGAGCAGTTCTTC; CDR3 protein: CSVEPLAGAGIEQFF
clone size: few; CDR3 length: 13; V gene: TRBV28; D gene: TRBD1; J gene: TRBJ2-7; CDR3 DNA: TGTGCCACCGAGACAGGGGATTCCTACGAGCAGTACTTC; CDR3 protein: CATETGDSYEQYF
clone size: few; CDR3 length: 12; V gene: TRBV27; D gene: NA; J gene: TRBJ2-1; CDR3 DNA: TGTGCCACGTGGGGTCGGGACAATGAGCAGTTCTTC; CDR3 protein: CATWGRDNEQFF
clone size: few; CDR3 length: 15; V gene: TRBV19; D gene: TRBD1; J gene: TRBJ1-5; CDR3 DNA: TGTGCCAGTGACCCGAGGACAGGGGGACGGCAGCCCCAGCATTTT; CDR3 protein: CASDPRTGGRQPQHF
clone size: few; CDR3 length: 13; V gene: TRBV9; D gene: NA; J gene: TRBJ2-3; CDR3 DNA: TGTGCCAGCAGCGTGGGGGACACAGATACGCAGTATTTT; CDR3 protein: CASSVGDTDTQYF
clone size: NA; CDR3 length: 14; V gene: TRBV20-1; D gene: NA; J gene: TRBJ2-7; CDR3 DNA: TGCAGTGGCGACATCAGGGGCAGCTCCTACGAGCAGTACTTC; CDR3 protein: CSGDIRGSSYEQYF
clone size: many; CDR3 length: 14; V gene: TRBV28; D gene: NA; J gene: TRBJ1-2; CDR3 DNA: TGTGCCGCGGGGGCAGGGCCTTTTAACTATGGCTACACCTTC; CDR3 protein: CAAGAGPFNYGYTF
clone size: NA; CDR3 length: 17; V gene: TRBV24-1; D gene: TRBD1; J gene: TRBJ2-1; CDR3 DNA: TGTGCCACCAGTGACCCTCCGAGGCAGGGGGTGTACAATGAGCAGTTCTTC; CDR3 protein: CATSDPPRQGVYNEQFF
clone size: NA; CDR3 length: 16; V gene: TRBV6-2/TRBV6-3; D gene: TRBD2; J gene: TRBJ2-1; CDR3 DNA: TGTGCCAGCACCCTTCTAGCGGGAGGTGTCTACAATGAGCAGTTCTTC; CDR3 protein: CASTLLAGGVYNEQFF
clone size: NA; CDR3 length: 15; V gene: TRBV28; D gene: NA; J gene: TRBJ2-5; CDR3 DNA: TGTGCCAGCAGTCCTATCCGGTTGGGGGAAGAGACCCAGTACTTC; CDR3 protein: CASSPIRLGEETQYF
clone size: few; CDR3 length: 16; V gene: TRBV3-1; D gene: NA; J gene: TRBJ1-1; CDR3 DNA: TGTGCCAGCAGCCAAATGGGTCCAGGGAGGAACACTGAAGCTTTCTTT; CDR3 protein: CASSQMGPGRNTEAFF
clone size: many; CDR3 length: 14; V gene: TRBV4-2; D gene: NA; J gene: TRBJ2-3; CDR3 DNA: TGTGCCAGCAGCCAAGAAGCTGGCACAGATACGCAGTATTTT; CDR3 protein: CASSQEAGTDTQYF
clone size: NA; CDR3 length: 12; V gene: TRBV10-3; D gene: NA; J gene: TRBJ1-6; CDR3 DNA: TGTGCCATCAGTTTCAATATTTCACCCCTCCACTTT; CDR3 protein: CAISFNISPLHF
clone size: few; CDR3 length: 18; V gene: TRBV19; D gene: TRBD2; J gene: TRBJ2-1; CDR3 DNA: TGTGCCAGTAGTATCCCCCGACTAGCGGGGTACCGGTACAATGAGCAGTTCTTC; CDR3 protein: CASSIPRLAGYRYNEQFF
clone size: NA; CDR3 length: 13; V gene: TRBV19; D gene: TRBD1; J gene: TRBJ2-7; CDR3 DNA: TGTGCCAGCGGACAGGGGGGAAACTACGAGCAGTACTTC; CDR3 protein: CASGQGGNYEQYF
clone size: few; CDR3 length: 16; V gene: TRBV7-2; D gene: NA; J gene: TRBJ2-7; CDR3 DNA: TGTGCCAGCAGCTTACGTGGACTCTCGAGCTCCTACGAGCAGTACTTC; CDR3 protein: CASSLRGLSSSYEQYF
clone size: few; CDR3 length: 19; V gene: TRBV7-8; D gene: TRBD1; J gene: TRBJ2-1; CDR3 DNA: TGTGCCAGCAGCGGTAGGACAGGGGGCGCGGTAGAAGGGTTCAATGAGCAGTTCTTC; CDR3 protein: CASSGRTGGAVEGFNEQFF
clone size: few; CDR3 length: 13; V gene: TRBV6-5; D gene: NA; J gene: TRBJ2-7; CDR3 DNA: TGTGCCAGCAGTTTTGGGGTCTCGGGGGAGCAGTACTTC; CDR3 protein: CASSFGVSGEQYF